This T cell receptor (beta chain) was sequenced for a study of control samples from healthy donors and cancer patients (dated by TCRdb to 2019 to 2021). The library was prepared using the immunoSEQ multiplex PCR assay. TCRdb carries this immuneACCESS record with in-frame sequences only. Its versions omit some clonotypes, under half of them owing to an unresolved V gene in the studies checked, with the rest unexplained. The sample table holds fewer than 250,000 clones. The leading ten clones occupy roughly 2.2% of the sample. Regarding this clone: Its antigen remains undetermined.

The germline V and J ends show losses of 0 bases and 5 bases respectively, and no gene match explains 6 bases of the junction. The CDR1 and CDR2 encoded by the germline V gene are SGHRS and YFSETQ. Including cysteine and phenylalanine, the CDR3 has 15 amino acids. The DNA shown is the 45-base CDR3, in frame from base 1. The rearrangement joined TRBV5-1 to TRBJ2-7, and TRBD1 matches 9 of the central bases. Sequences were obtained from blood. The source is a woman in her twenties or thirties in good health. The CDR3 protein sequence reads: CASSLAHRGHHEQYF. The DNA reads as follows: TGCGCCAGCAGCTTGGCCCACAGGGGGCACCACGAGCAGTACTTC.